The 20 T cell receptor beta chains in this list originate from one sample, sequenced in a study of STAT5B mutations in CD4+ large granular lymphocyte leukemia. Assay: immunoSEQ multiplex PCR; the TCRdb copy retains only in-frame clones and omits some. The sample consists of approximately 30,000 clones, 75% to 85% of them appearing once. Sequenced material: CD4+ T cells from blood buffy coats. Every receptor here comes from a human donor in good health.

This clone has just a few counts. The V call is TRBV7-6, the J call TRBJ2-7; either TRBD1 or TRBD2 may supply D (5 bases each). Trimming cost V 5 bases and J 1 base, with 12 bases left between them. Germline CDR1 and CDR2: SGHVS and FNYEAQ. The length of the CDR3 is 14 residues. The CDR3 DNA sequence: TGTGCCAGCAGCCCTGGGACGACTTCCTACGAGCAGTACTTC. The encoded protein is CASSPGTTSYEQYF.

The chain uses TRBV5-5 and TRBJ2-7, with D tentatively TRBD1 (6 bases). V gave up 4 bases and J gave up 0 bases, with 14 bases separating them. Germline CDR1 reads SGHKS; CDR2 reads YYEKEE (reference sequence). The CDR3 sequence is 15 residues long. The CDR3 DNA reads as TGTGCCAGCAGCCTCCGACAGGACGCCTCCTACGAGCAGTACTTC. Encoded protein: CASSLRQDASYEQYF.

The rearrangement joins TRBV6-1 to TRBJ2-5; D may be TRBD2 (5 bases). V lost 1 base and J 5 bases, leaving 11 bases between the germline ends. CDR3 length equals 14 residues. From germline, CDR1 is MNHNS and CDR2 SASEGT. CDR3 sequence (DNA): TGTGCCAGCAGTGAAGTTGGGGAGCGGGAGACCCAGTACTTC. Its translation is CASSEVGERETQYF.

The chain uses TRBV19 and TRBJ1-5; a possible D gene is TRBD1 (6 bases). V dropped 8 bases and J dropped 1 base, with 12 bases sitting between them. Germline CDR1 is LNHDA and CDR2 is SQIVND (reference sequence). CDR3 length: 14 amino acids. CDR3 region: CASWTAVSNQPQHF. In DNA form, the CDR3 reads TGTGCCAGTTGGACAGCAGTCAGCAATCAGCCCCAGCATTTT.

This clone was detected only once. This chain uses TRBV5-5 with TRBJ1-1; D is undetermined. Per germline, CDR1 SGHKS and CDR2 YYEKEE (reference sequence). The ends were cut back, 0 bases at V and 3 bases at J, with 12 bases in the middle. The CDR3 has 15 residues. CDR3 nucleotide sequence: TGTGCCAGCAGCTTGGGCCAGGCTATTGACACTGAAGCTTTCTTT. This sequence encodes CASSLGQAIDTEAFF.

The chain recombines TRBV6-6 with TRBJ2-5; TRBD2 agrees at 9 bases. The germline V gene has CDR1 MNHNY and CDR2 SVGAGI (reference sequence). The J segment lost 4 bases and the V segment lost 3 bases, leaving 3 bases of the junction unmatched. This CDR3 has 14 residues. CDR3 region: CASSYMREGETQYF. DNA for the CDR3: TGTGCCAGCAGTTATATGCGGGAGGGAGAGACCCAGTACTTC.

The rearrangement uses TRBV7-6 and TRBJ2-7; TRBD2 matches 7 bases. J lost 5 bases, V lost 1 base, and 5 bases had no gene match. Germline V gene data show CDR1 as SGHVS and CDR2 as FNYEAQ. This CDR3 has 14 residues. CDR3 sequence (DNA): TGTGCCAGCAGCTTAGGTGGGGGGGTCCACGAGCAGTACTTC. It yields the protein CASSLGGGVHEQYF.

V gene TRBV6-5 combines with J gene TRBJ2-7, with D possibly being TRBD1 or TRBD2 (5 bases each). This CDR3 comprises 11 residues. The ends were cut back, 3 bases at V and 6 bases at J, with 6 bases in the middle. In germline, CDR1 is MNHEY, CDR2 SVGAGI. The CDR3 loop reads CASSYGGEQYF. DNA for the CDR3: TGTGCCAGCAGTTATGGGGGCGAGCAGTACTTC.

This chain links TRBV6-6 with TRBJ1-1, with D perhaps matching TRBD1 (6 bases). V was cut by 6 bases and J by 1 base, with 12 bases left in between. Germline values: CDR1 MNHNY, CDR2 SVGAGI (reference sequence). The CDR3 is 14 amino acids. The CDR3 DNA reads TGTGCCAGCAGATCCGGACAGCCGAACACTGAAGCTTTCTTT. Protein: CASRSGQPNTEAFF.

V and J are TRBV30 and TRBJ2-3; 10 bases align to TRBD2. CDR3 size: 15 residues. The germline V gene has CDR1 GTSNPN and CDR2 SVGIG (reference sequence). V shed 5 bases and J 4 bases; nucleotides not matched to a gene: 9. As DNA, the CDR3 is TGTGCCTGGGAACTTCTAGCGGGAGTCCCAGATACGCAGTATTTT. Encoded protein: CAWELLAGVPDTQYF.

The chain carries TRBV7-9 and TRBJ1-4; 9 bases are shared with TRBD1. Germline CDR1 reads SEHNR; CDR2 reads FQNEAQ (reference sequence). The CDR3 totals 14 residues. V dropped 4 bases and J dropped 8; count of bases not matched to a gene: 5. The CDR3 loop is CASSSGQGREKLFF. CDR3 nucleotide sequence: TGTGCCAGCAGCTCGGGACAGGGTAGAGAAAAACTGTTTTTT.

The chain links TRBV27 to TRBJ2-1, with TRBD1 matching over 7 bases. There are 19 residues in the CDR3. V lost 5 bases, J lost 2 bases, and 18 bases stayed unmatched. Germline CDR1 is MNHEY and CDR2 is SMNVEV (reference sequence). The CDR3 DNA sequence: TGTGCCAGCAGTCCCGGGACGACGACAGGGTATTTCCCCTACAATGAGCAGTTCTTC. As protein: CASSPGTTTGYFPYNEQFF.

The chain couples TRBV7-8 to TRBJ1-1; D gene ambiguous. CDR3 length: 14 residues. The V end lost 4 bases, the J end lost 0 bases, and 9 bases lay between the germline ends. Germline lookup yields CDR1 SGHVS and CDR2 FQNEAQ. Written as DNA, the CDR3 is TGTGCCAGCAGCTCCTTTGCGATGAACACTGAAGCTTTCTTT. It specifies CASSSFAMNTEAFF.

This chain joins TRBV20-1 and TRBJ2-5; D is undetermined. The CDR3 runs to 11 residues. Deletions cut 5 bases from V and 1 base from J, with 5 bases between. From germline, CDR1 is DFQATT and CDR2 SNEGSKA (reference sequence). CDR3: CSAHAQETQYF. The CDR3 coding sequence is TGCAGTGCTCATGCCCAAGAGACCCAGTACTTC.

This chain joins TRBV11-2 and TRBJ2-5; D remains unclear. Germline V CDR1 and CDR2: SGHAT, FQNNGV. The CDR3 covers 14 residues. With 3 bases removed from V and 3 bases from J, the gap between germline ends came to 11 bases. The CDR3 is CASSLSRNKETQYF. The CDR3 nucleotides read TGTGCCAGCAGCTTGAGCCGAAACAAAGAGACCCAGTACTTC.

The rearrangement uses TRBV5-6 and TRBJ2-5, with D perhaps TRBD2 (6 bases). The J call is uncertain, as TRBJ2-7 better fits the DNA end. Germline lookup yields CDR1 SGHDT and CDR2 YYEEEE. The CDR3 has 14 residues. In DNA form, the CDR3 reads TGTGCCAGCAGCTCGCTAGGGACTTCCTACGAGCAGTACTTC. It is translated as CASSSLGTSYEQYF.

This sequence joins TRBV6-1 and TRBJ1-2, with 8 bases lining up with TRBD1. The CDR3 is made up of 15 amino acids. V lost 6 bases, J lost 2 bases, and 8 bases stayed unmatched. Germline V gene data show CDR1 as MNHNS and CDR2 as SASEGT. The CDR3: CASSPRDRINYGYTF. The CDR3 DNA reads as TGTGCCAGCAGCCCAAGGGACAGGATAAACTATGGCTACACCTTC.

This clone is a singleton in its sample. V is TRBV30 and J is TRBJ2-7; D remains ambiguous. Looked up from germline, CDR1 is GTSNPN and CDR2 is SVGIG (reference sequence). V lost 0 bases to trimming and J lost 1 base, with 10 bases between them. The CDR3 totals 14 residues. CDR3 sequence: CAWSVYEFSYEQYF. CDR3 nucleotide sequence: TGTGCCTGGAGTGTCTACGAGTTTTCCTACGAGCAGTACTTC. Supplemented by reference TRBV30 and TRBJ2-7, the full variable domain reads SQTIHQWPATLVQPVGSPLSLECTVEGTSNPNLYWYRQAAGRGLQLLFYSVGIGQISSEVPQNLSASRPQDRQFILSSKKLLLSDSGFYLCAWSVYEFSYEQYFGPGTRLTVT.

The chain joins TRBV6-5 to TRBJ1-4; TRBD1 matches 8 bases. There are 16 residues in the CDR3. Per the germline V gene, CDR1 is MNHEY and CDR2 is SVGAGI. Trimming removed 0 bases from V and 8 bases from J; junction bases left unmatched: 8. CDR3 in amino acids: CASSYSSTGEGEKLFF. The CDR3 nucleotides read TGTGCCAGCAGTTACTCTTCGACAGGGGAGGGCGAAAAACTGTTTTTT.

This chain connects TRBV28 to TRBJ1-2; D may be TRBD1 (6 bases). Germline V gives CDR1 MDHEN, CDR2 SYDVKM. This CDR3 comprises 12 residues. V gave up 8 bases and J gave up 4 bases, with 11 bases separating them. CDR3 bases: TGTGCCAGCCAACAGGGATCCTATGGCTACACCTTC. Amino acids: CASQQGSYGYTF.